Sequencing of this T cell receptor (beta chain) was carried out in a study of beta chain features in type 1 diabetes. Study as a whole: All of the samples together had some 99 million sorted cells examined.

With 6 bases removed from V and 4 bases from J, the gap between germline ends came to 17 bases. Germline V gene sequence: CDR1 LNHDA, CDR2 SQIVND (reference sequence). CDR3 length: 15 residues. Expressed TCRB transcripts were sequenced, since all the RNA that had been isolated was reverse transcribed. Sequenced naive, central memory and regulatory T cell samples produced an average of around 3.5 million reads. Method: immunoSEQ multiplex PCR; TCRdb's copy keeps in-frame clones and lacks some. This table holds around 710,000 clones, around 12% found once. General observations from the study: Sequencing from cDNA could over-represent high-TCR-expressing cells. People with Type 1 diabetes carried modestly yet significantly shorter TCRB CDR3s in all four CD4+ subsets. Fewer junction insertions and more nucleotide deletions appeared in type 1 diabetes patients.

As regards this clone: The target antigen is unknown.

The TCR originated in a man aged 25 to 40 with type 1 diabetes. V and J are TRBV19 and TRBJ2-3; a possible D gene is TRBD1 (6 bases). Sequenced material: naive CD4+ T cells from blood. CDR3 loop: CASSRDRSSADTQYF. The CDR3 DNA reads TGTGCCAGTAGCCGTGACAGGAGTTCGGCAGATACGCAGTATTTT.